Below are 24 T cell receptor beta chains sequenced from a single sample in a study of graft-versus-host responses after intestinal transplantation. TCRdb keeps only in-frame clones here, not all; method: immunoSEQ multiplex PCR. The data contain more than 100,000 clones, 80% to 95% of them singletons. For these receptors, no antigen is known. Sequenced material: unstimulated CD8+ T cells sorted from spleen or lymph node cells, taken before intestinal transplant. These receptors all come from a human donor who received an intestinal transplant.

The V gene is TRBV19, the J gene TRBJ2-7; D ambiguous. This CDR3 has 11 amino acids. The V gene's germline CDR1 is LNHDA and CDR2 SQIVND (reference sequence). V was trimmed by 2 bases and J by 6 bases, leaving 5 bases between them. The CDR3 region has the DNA TGTGCCAGTAGTATAACTGGCGAGCAGTACTTC. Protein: CASSITGEQYF.

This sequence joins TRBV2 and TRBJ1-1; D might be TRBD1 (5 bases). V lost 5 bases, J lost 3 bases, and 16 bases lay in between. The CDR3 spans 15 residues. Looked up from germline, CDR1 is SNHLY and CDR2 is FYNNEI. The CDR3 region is CASSNRTRGHTEAFF. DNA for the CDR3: TGTGCCAGCAGTAATCGGACGAGGGGACACACTGAAGCTTTCTTT.

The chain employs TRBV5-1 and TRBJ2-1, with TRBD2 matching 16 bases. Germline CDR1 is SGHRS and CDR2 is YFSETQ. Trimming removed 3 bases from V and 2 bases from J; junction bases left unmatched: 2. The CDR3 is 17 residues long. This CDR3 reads CASSYGTSGGAYNEQFF. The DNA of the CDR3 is TGCGCCAGCAGCTACGGGACTAGCGGGGGGGCCTACAATGAGCAGTTCTTC.

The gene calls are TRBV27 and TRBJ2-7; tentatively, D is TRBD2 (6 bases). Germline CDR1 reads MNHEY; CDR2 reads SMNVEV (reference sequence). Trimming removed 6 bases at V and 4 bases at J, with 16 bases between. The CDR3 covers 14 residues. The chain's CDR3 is CASSTSGRAYEQYF. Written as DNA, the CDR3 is TGTGCCAGCAGCACGAGCGGGCGGGCATACGAGCAGTACTTC.

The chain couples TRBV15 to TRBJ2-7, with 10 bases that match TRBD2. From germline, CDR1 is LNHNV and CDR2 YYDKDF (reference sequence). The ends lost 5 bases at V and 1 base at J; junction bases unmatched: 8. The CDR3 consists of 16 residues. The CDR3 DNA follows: TGTGCCACCAGCCCAATTCTAGCGGGGGCTTCCTACGAGCAGTACTTC. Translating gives CATSPILAGASYEQYF. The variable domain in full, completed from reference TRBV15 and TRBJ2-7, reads DAMVIQNPRYQVTQFGKPVTLSCSQTLNHNVMYWYQQKSSQAPKLLFHYYDKDFNNEADTPDNFQSRRPNTSFCFLDIRSPGLGDTAMYLCATSPILAGASYEQYFGPGTRLTVT.

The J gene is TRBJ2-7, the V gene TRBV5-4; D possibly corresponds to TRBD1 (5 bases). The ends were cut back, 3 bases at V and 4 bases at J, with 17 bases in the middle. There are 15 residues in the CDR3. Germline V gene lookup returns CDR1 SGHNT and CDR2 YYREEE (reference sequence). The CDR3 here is CASSSDTGVVYEQYF. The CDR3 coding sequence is TGTGCCAGCAGCTCGGACACCGGTGTGGTGTACGAGCAGTACTTC.

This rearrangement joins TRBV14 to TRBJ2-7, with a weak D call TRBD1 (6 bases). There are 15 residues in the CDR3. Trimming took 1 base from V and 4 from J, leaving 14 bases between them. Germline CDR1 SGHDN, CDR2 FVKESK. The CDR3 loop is CASSQGAQGSYEQYF. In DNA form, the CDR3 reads TGTGCCAGCAGCCAAGGAGCACAGGGCTCGTACGAGCAGTACTTC. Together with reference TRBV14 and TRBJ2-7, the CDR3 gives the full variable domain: EAGVTQFPSHSVIEKGQTVTLRCDPISGHDNLYWYRRVMGKEIKFLLHFVKESKQDESGMPNNRFLAERTGGTYSTLKVQPAELEDSGVYFCASSQGAQGSYEQYFGPGTRLTVT.

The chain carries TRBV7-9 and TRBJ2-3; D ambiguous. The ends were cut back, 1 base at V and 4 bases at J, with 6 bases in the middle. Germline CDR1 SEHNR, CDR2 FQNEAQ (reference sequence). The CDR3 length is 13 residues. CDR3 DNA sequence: TGTGCCAGCAGCTTAGGCGCGGCAGATACGCAGTATTTT. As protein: CASSLGAADTQYF. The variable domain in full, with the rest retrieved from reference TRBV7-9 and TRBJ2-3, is DTGVSQNPRHKITKRGQNVTFRCDPISEHNRLYWYRQTLGQGPEFLTYFQNEAQLEKSRLLSDRFSAERPKGSFSTLEIQRTEQGDSAMYLCASSLGAADTQYFGPGTRLTVL.

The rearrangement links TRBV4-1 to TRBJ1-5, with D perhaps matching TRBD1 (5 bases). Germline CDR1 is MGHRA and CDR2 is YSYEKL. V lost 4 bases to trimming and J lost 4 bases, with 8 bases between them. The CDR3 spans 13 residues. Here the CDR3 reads CASSPRQNQPQHF. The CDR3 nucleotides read TGCGCCAGCAGCCCCAGACAGAATCAGCCCCAGCATTTT.

CDR3 DNA: TGTGCCAGCAGTGAATACGAGCAGTACTTC. This translates into CASSEYEQYF. This chain links TRBV6-5 with TRBJ2-7; D unresolved. The CDR3 extends over 10 amino acids. The germline V and J ends were trimmed by 5 bases and 4 bases, with 3 bases remaining between them. The germline gives CDR1 MNHEY, CDR2 SVGAGI.

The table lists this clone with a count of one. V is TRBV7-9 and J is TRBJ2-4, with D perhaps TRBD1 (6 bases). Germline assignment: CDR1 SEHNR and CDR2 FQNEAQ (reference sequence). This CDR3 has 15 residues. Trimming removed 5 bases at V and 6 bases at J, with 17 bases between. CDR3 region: CASSPFKDRGNIQYF. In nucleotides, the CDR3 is TGTGCCAGCAGCCCCTTCAAGGACAGAGGAAACATTCAGTACTTC.

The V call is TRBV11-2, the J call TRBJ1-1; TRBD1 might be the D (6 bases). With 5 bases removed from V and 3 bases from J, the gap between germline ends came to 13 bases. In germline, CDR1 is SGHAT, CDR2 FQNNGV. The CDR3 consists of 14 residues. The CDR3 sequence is CASSPHRAHTEAFF. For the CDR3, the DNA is TGTGCCAGCAGCCCTCACAGGGCGCACACTGAAGCTTTCTTT.

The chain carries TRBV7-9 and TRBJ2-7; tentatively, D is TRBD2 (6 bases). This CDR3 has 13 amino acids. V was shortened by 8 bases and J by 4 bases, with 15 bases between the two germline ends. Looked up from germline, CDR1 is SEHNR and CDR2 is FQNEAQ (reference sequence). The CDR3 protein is CASGSSGFYEQYF. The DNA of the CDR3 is TGTGCCAGCGGAAGCAGCGGGTTTTACGAGCAGTACTTC.

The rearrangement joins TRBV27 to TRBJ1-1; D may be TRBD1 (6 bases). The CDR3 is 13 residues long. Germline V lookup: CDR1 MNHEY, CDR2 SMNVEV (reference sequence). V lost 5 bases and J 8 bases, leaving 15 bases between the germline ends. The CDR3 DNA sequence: TGTGCCAGCAGTGTGGGGGCGACTACGGAAGCTTTCTTT. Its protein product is CASSVGATTEAFF.

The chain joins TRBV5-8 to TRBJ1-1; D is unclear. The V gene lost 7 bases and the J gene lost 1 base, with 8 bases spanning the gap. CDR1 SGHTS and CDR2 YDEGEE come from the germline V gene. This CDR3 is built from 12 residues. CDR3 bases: TGTGCCAGCTCGCCGGGGAACACTGAAGCTTTCTTT. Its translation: CASSPGNTEAFF.

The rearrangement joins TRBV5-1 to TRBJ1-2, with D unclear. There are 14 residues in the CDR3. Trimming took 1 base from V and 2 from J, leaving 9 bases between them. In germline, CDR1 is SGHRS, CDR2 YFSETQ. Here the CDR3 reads CASSLTTINYGYTF. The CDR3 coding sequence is TGCGCCAGCAGCTTGACAACCATCAACTATGGCTACACCTTC.

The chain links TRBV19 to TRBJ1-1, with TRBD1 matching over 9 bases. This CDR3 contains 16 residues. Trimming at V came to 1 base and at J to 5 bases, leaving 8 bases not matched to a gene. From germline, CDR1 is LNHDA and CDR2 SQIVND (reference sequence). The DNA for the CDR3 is TGTGCCAGTAGTATAGGAATGCGGACAGGGGATACTGAAGCTTTCTTT. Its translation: CASSIGMRTGDTEAFF. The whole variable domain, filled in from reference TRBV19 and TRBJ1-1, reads DGGITQSPKYLFRKEGQNVTLSCEQNLNHDAMYWYRQDPGQGLRLIYYSQIVNDFQKGDIAEGYSVSREKKESFPLTVTSAQKNPTAFYLCASSIGMRTGDTEAFFGQGTRLTVV.

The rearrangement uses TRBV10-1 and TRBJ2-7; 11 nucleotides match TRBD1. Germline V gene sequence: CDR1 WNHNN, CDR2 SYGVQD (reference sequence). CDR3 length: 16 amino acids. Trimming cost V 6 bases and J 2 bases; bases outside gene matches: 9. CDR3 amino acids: CASSPGTGGSPYEQYF. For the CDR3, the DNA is TGCGCCAGCAGCCCCGGGACAGGGGGATCCCCCTACGAGCAGTACTTC.

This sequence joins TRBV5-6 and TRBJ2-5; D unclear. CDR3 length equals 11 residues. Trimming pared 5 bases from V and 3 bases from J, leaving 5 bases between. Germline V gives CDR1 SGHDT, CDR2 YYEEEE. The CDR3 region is CASSDKETQYF. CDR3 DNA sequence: TGTGCCAGCAGTGATAAAGAGACCCAGTACTTC.

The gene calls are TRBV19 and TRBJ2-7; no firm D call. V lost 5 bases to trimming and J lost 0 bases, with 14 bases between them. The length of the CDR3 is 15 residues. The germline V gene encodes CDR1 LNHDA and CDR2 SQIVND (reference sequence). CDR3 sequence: CASSYRVFSSYEQYF. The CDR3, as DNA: TGTGCCAGTAGTTACCGAGTTTTTAGCTCCTACGAGCAGTACTTC.

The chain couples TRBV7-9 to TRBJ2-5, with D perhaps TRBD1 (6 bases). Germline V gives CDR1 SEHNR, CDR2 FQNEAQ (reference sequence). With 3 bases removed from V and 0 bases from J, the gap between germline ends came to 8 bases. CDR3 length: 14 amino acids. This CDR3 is CASSLDSNQETQYF. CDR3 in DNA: TGTGCCAGCAGCTTGGACAGTAACCAAGAGACCCAGTACTTC.

The DNA for the CDR3 is TGTGCCAGTAGTATAGGGCAGAAATACTCCTATAATTCACCCCTCCACTTT. Protein product: CASSIGQKYSYNSPLHF. The J gene is TRBJ1-6, the V gene TRBV19; no firm D call. Germline V gene lookup returns CDR1 LNHDA and CDR2 SQIVND (reference sequence). V lost 1 base to trimming and J lost 0 bases, with 10 bases between them. CDR3 length: 17 amino acids.

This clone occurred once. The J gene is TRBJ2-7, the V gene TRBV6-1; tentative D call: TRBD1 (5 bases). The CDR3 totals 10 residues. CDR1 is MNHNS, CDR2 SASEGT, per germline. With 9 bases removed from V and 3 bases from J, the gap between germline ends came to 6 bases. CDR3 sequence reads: CASDSYEQYF. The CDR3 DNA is TGTGCCAGTGACAGCTACGAGCAGTACTTC.

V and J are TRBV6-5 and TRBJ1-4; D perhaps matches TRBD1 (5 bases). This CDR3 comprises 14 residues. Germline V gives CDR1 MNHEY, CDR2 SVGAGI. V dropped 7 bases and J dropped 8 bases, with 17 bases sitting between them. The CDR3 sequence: CASTSVGREEKLFF. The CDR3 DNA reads TGTGCCAGCACGTCCGTGGGACGGGAGGAAAAACTGTTTTTT.